The clone carrying this T cell receptor (beta chain) was detected once. The antigen is undetermined. Some clones are missing from TCRdb's copy, which holds only in-frame ones; the method was immunoSEQ multiplex PCR. The sample holds under 80,000 clones, more than 80% seen once. The study drew the donors from its roughly 120-subject validation cohort, separate from the approximately 700-subject first cohort. This entry is derived from a study of cytomegalovirus exposure and HLA in healthy donors. Study observations and caveats: The study listed some 160 cytomegalovirus-associated TCR beta chains. Accounts indicate the classifier identified cytomegalovirus status with strong specificity and sensitivity.

The sequencing sample was made of PBMCs. This clonotype originated in a woman younger than 35 in good health and CMV-seronegative.

The CDR3 sequence: CASSYAGDNQPQHF. The CDR3 nucleotides read TGTGCCAGCAGTTACGCGGGGGACAATCAGCCCCAGCATTTT. V and J are TRBV6-6 and TRBJ1-5; tentative D call: TRBD1 (5 bases). This CDR3 has 14 residues. Germline-derived CDR1 and CDR2 are MNHNY and SVGAGI (reference sequence). V lost 2 bases, J lost 3 bases, and 8 bases lay in between.